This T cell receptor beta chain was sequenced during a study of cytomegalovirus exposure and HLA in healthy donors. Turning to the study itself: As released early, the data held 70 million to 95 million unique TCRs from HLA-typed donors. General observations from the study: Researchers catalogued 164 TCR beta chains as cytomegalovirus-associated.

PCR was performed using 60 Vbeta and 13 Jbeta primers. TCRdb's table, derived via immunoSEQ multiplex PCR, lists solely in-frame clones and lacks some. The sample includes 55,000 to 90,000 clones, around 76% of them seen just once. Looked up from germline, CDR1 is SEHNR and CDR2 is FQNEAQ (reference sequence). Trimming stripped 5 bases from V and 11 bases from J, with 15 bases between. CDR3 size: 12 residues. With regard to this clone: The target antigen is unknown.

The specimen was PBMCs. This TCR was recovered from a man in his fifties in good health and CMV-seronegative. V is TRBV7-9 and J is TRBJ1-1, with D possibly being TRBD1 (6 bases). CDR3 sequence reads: CASSTGHGVAFF. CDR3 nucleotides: TGTGCCAGCAGCACGGGACACGGCGTGGCTTTCTTT.